The rows below give T cell receptor beta chains drawn from one sample of a study of vaccination effects on CD4 cells after COVID-19. Their specific antigens are unknown. TCRdb's copy holds only in-frame clones and misses some; the assay was immunoSEQ multiplex PCR. Here the sample spans 35,000 to 50,000 clones, roughly 70% being singletons. The material sequenced was CD4+ T cells from PBMCs cultured with HCoV-OC43 spike peptides, taken before COVID-19 vaccination. All receptors derive from a human donor who received a COVID-19 vaccine. The conserved cysteine and the conserved F or W are not part of the CDR3 here. Not all rows give a size; the values are once, few, many and, for expanded clones, a class.

>TRBJ1-5|TRBV19|-
ASSTYPVRKSNQPQH
>TRBJ2-7|TRBV24-1|-
ATSWKGPPYEQY
>TRBJ2-4|TRBV28|few
ASTPTATKNIQY
>TRBJ2-3|TRBV27|once
ASTGGPLGRGDTQY
>TRBJ2-5|TRBV10-2|-
ASSGSGAPYQETQY
>TRBJ1-6|TRBV7-9|-
ASSLQWPGSPLH
>TRBJ2-7|TRBV6-6|-
ASRRGLAESYEQY
>TRBJ2-4|TRBV29-1|-
SAAGGSFKNIQY
>TRBJ2-5|TRBV18|-
ASSPKTQETQY
>TRBJ2-5|TRBV29-1|-
SADGETQY
>TRBJ1-1|TRBV5-1|few
ASSLEQSPSLPF
>TRBJ2-1|TRBV7-8|few
ASSATSGRGNEQF
>TRBJ1-1|TRBV25-1|-
ASSVGRDRSEAF
>TRBJ1-2|TRBV5-5|-
ASSSPRNYGYT
>TRBJ1-5|TRBV12-3/TRBV12-4|-
ASSYSSNQPQH
>TRBJ2-1|TRBV24-1|-
ATSQGTGRSYNEQF
>TRBJ1-2|TRBV14|-
ASSQDGPPYYGYT
>TRBJ2-1|TRBV5-1|few
ASSRGPNEQF
>TRBJ2-1|TRBV27|once
ASSFLGGVRNNEQF
>TRBJ2-1|TRBV4-1|-
ASSQANLLAGAGYNEQF
>TRBJ1-3|TRBV6-6|few
ASSRLPDRFSGNTIY
>TRBJ1-5|TRBV13|-
ASSLGGNSNQPQH
>TRBJ1-1|TRBV11-3|-
ASTYHARGLNTEAF
>TRBJ2-3|TRBV10-3|-
AILAGTGGAIGRDTQY
>TRBJ1-5|TRBV2|-
ASSTSLQGFLPQH
>TRBJ2-3|TRBV11-3|-
ASSLVPSGNTDTQY
>TRBJ1-5|TRBV19|-
ASTSGQGTQPQH
>TRBJ1-3|TRBV4-3|-
ASSQDRGSGNTIY
>TRBJ2-1|TRBV5-1|-
ASSLGLGSGLNEQF
>TRBJ1-3|TRBV28|-
ASSSSGTFMPLPRNTIY
>TRBJ1-2|TRBV5-4|once
ASSLARTGSGYT
>TRBJ2-2|TRBV3-1/TRBV3-2|-
ASSQDEVMGGELF
>TRBJ1-1|TRBV2|-
ASSETRQAEAF
>TRBJ2-4|TRBV6-2/TRBV6-3|few
ASSQALAKNIQY
>TRBJ2-3|TRBV28|few
ASSLYGTAGQY
>TRBJ2-3|TRBV6-2/TRBV6-3|-
ASSYRSGRKDTQY
>TRBJ1-5|TRBV19|-
ASRQGNQPQH
>TRBJ1-2|TRBV5-4|-
ASSFGDRAGYT
>TRBJ1-1|TRBV27|-
ASRWTGDPRWGTEAF
>TRBJ2-5|TRBV15|-
ATSTNRGRRETQY
>TRBJ2-5|TRBV30|-
AWIGGGKTQY
>TRBJ1-2|TRBV28|-
ASRGGPDSYGYT
>TRBJ2-1|TRBV12-5|-
ASALGTRTSGRGEQF
>TRBJ1-2|TRBV7-2|-
ASSPQGLYGYT